The table lists the clone carrying this T cell receptor beta chain with many counts. The sample belongs to a study of blood T cells in healthy people across ages. It was with a sample-barcoded 5' primer and a J-beta primer mix that a second PCR of about 6 to 12 cycles was run. MiXCR, applied by TCRdb to the 5' RACE reads, yields one record per CDR3 protein. The table records some 1.5 million distinct CDR3 sequences, roughly 27% of them present only once. CDR3 length: 14 residues. Germline V gene sequence: CDR1 MDHEN, CDR2 SYDVKM. V lost 6 bases to trimming and J lost 4 bases, with 15 bases between them. In each sample, at least 6.5 million PBMCs were isolated. The total RNA that was extracted per sample amounted to at least 6 micrograms.

The source of this sequence is a woman in her twenties or thirties in good health. The sequenced material came from blood. The V gene is TRBV28, the J gene TRBJ2-5, with a possible D match to TRBD2 (5 bases). CDR3 coding DNA: TGTGCCAGCAGCCGGGGTGCTGGAGGAGAGACCCAGTACTTC. It codes for CASSRGAGGETQYF.